This T cell receptor (beta chain) was captured in a study of response to subunit inactivated influenza vaccine. The V gene's germline CDR1 is SGHRS and CDR2 YFSETQ. The V and J ends lost 3 bases and 5 bases respectively, with 18 bases between them. The CDR3 loop spans 15 amino acids. TCRdb reprocessed the RT-PCR reads with MiXCR, giving one entry per CDR3 protein. The repertoire holds more than 550,000 distinct CDR3 sequences, with around 11% as singletons. These records were also assigned to another study, of T cells expressing NK-cell markers. That work states: Scientists made TCR beta cDNA using 5'RACE template switching with UMIs. Restriction of the sorted population to alpha-beta TCR T cells was achieved in several experiments with an anti-gamma-delta TCR antibody.

The gene calls are TRBV5-1 and TRBJ2-7, with D possibly matching TRBD2 (6 bases). The source is a man aged 45 to 65 who received an inactivated influenza vaccine. Sequences were derived from PBMCs from blood, sampled on the day of vaccination. CDR3 amino acids: CASSSRTGGANEQYF. CDR3 coding DNA: TGCGCCAGCAGCTCCCGTACCGGGGGTGCAAACGAGCAGTACTTC.